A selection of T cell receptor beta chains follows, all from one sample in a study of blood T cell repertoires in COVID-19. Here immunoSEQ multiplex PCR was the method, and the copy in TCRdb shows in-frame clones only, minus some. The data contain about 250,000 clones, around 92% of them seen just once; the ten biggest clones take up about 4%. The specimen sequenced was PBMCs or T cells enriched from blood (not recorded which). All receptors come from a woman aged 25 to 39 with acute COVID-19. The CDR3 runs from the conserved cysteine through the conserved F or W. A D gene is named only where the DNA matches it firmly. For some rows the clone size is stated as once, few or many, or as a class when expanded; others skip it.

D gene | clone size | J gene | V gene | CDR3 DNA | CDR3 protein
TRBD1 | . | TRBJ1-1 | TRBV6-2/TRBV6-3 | TGTGCCAGCAGTCCGATACAGGGGGAGAACACTGAAGCTTTCTTT | CASSPIQGENTEAFF
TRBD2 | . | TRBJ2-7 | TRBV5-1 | TGCGCCAGCAGCTCTTTAGCGGGGGGATACGAGCAGTACTTC | CASSSLAGGYEQYF
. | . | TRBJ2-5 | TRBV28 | TGTGCCAGCAGTTTGCTGGGCAGATCCCAAGAGACCCAGTACTTC | CASSLLGRSQETQYF
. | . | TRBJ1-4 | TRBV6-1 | TGTGCCAGCAGTGAGGAAGTGACTGGAAAACTGTTTTTT | CASSEEVTGKLFF
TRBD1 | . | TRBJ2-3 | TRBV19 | TGTGCCAGTAGTATCGGACAGGGGACGCAGTATTTT | CASSIGQGTQYF
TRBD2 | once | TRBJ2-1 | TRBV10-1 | TGCGCCAGCAGTGGGACTAGCGGGGGCAATGAGCAGTTCTTC | CASSGTSGGNEQFF
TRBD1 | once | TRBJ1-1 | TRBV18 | TGTGCCAGCTCACCGGGACAGAAGTGGGTGAACACTGAAGCTTTCTTT | CASSPGQKWVNTEAFF
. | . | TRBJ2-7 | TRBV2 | TGTGCCAGCAGTGACTTGGGCCACTCCTACGAGCAGTACTTC | CASSDLGHSYEQYF
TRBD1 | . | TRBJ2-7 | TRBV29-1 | TGCAGCGTCAAAAATGACAGGGTAGACGAGCAGTACTTC | CSVKNDRVDEQYF
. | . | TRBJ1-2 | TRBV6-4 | TGTGCCAGCAGTGACTCGCGGGATGGCTACACCTTC | CASSDSRDGYTF
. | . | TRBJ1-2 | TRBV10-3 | TGTGCCATCAGTGGGGGACAAGCTAACTATGGCTACACCTTC | CAISGGQANYGYTF
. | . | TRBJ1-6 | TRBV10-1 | TGCGCCAGCAGCCAGTTCAATAATTCACCCCTCCACTTT | CASSQFNNSPLHF
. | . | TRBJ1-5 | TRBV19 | TGTGCCAGTAGCCCCCGGGGAGGGGTTTTAAGCAATCAGCCCCAGCATTTT | CASSPRGGVLSNQPQHF
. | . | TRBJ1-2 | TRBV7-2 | TGTGCCAGCAGCTTATTTACAGGGCGAACTAACTATGGCTACACCTTC | CASSLFTGRTNYGYTF
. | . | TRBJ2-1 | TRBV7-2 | TGTGCCAGCAGCTTAGCGGGCTTTCGTGAGCAGTTCTTC | CASSLAGFREQFF
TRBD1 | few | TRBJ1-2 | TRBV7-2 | TGTGCCAGCAGCGCGGACAGGGGGATAGGTGGCTACACCTTC | CASSADRGIGGYTF
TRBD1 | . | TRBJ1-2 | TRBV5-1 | TGCGCCAGCAGCTTAAGGGACAGGGACTACTTCTATGGCTACACCTTC | CASSLRDRDYFYGYTF
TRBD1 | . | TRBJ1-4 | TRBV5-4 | TGTGCCAGCAGCCGGGAAAGGGGACAGCCGAATGAAAAACTGTTTTTT | CASSRERGQPNEKLFF
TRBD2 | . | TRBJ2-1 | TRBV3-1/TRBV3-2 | TGTGCCAGCAGCTTAGCTAGCGGGGAGCAAGAGCAGTTCTTC | CASSLASGEQEQFF
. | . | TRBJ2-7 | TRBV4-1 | TGCGCCAGCAGCCAAGATCCCAGGACCTACGAGCAGTACTTC | CASSQDPRTYEQYF
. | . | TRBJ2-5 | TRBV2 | TGTGCCAGCAGTGAAGGACAGCAAGAGACCCAGTACTTC | CASSEGQQETQYF
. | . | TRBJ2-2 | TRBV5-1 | TGCGCCAGCAGCTTGACGCAGTCAGGCAACACCGGGGAGCTGTTTTTT | CASSLTQSGNTGELFF
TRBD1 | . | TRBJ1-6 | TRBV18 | TGTGCCAGCTCAACAGGGGGCGATTCACCCCTCCACTTT | CASSTGGDSPLHF
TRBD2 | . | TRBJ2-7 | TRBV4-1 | TGCGCCAGCAGCCGCGGGACTAGTGGCACCTACGAGCAGTACTTC | CASSRGTSGTYEQYF
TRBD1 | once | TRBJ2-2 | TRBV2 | TGTGCCAGCAGATCCGGGACAGGGGTCGCCGGGGAGCTGTTTTTT | CASRSGTGVAGELFF
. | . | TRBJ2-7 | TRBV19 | TGTGCCTCGAGGATCGCGGCAACAGGAATCTACGAGCAGTACTTC | CASRIAATGIYEQYF
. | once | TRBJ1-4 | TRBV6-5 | TGTGCCAGCAGTTCTGCGATTAATGAAAAACTGTTTTTT | CASSSAINEKLFF
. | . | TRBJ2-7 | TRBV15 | TGTGCCACCAGCAGAGATATCGGTCATGTGGGGCTCCGAAGCTCCTACGAGCAGTACTTC | CATSRDIGHVGLRSSYEQYF
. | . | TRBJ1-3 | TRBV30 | TGTGCCTGGAGCGGTACCGCTGGAAACACCATATATTTT | CAWSGTAGNTIYF
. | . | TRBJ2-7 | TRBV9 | TGTGCCAGCAGCGTAGAGCCGGCAGGGAATCTCGTCGAGCAGTACTTC | CASSVEPAGNLVEQYF
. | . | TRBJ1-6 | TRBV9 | TGTGCCAGCAGCGTAGCTACTGGGGACTCTTCACCCCTCCACTTT | CASSVATGDSSPLHF
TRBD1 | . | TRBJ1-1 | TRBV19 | TGTGCCAGTAAAAGACAGGGAGATACTGAAGCTTTCTTT | CASKRQGDTEAFF
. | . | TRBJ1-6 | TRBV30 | TGTGCCTGGAGACGTTTCGACCGGGACATGGAATCACCCCTCCACTTT | CAWRRFDRDMESPLHF
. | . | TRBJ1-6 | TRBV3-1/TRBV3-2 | TGTGCCAGCAGCCAAAGGTCCAGGGTCGGGAATTCACCCCTCCACTTT | CASSQRSRVGNSPLHF
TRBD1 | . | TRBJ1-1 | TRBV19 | TGTGCCAGTAGTGTCCAGGGGGTCGGGAACACTGAAGCTTTCTTT | CASSVQGVGNTEAFF
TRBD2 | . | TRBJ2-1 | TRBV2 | TGTGCCAGCACCCTCGGACTAGCGGGGGGGTCCGAGCAGTTCTTC | CASTLGLAGGSEQFF
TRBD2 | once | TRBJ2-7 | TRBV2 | TGTGCCAGCAGTGATATGGTGAGCGGGGGGGCACGGGAGCAGTACTTC | CASSDMVSGGAREQYF
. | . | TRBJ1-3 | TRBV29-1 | TGCAGCGTTGTAACGGAGACTGGAAACACCATATATTTT | CSVVTETGNTIYF
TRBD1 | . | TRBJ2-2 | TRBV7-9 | TGTGCCAGCAGCCGGGACAGGGTCACCGGGGAGCTGTTTTTT | CASSRDRVTGELFF
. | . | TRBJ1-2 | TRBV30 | TGTGCCTGGAGTGTAGCAACGACTCCCTTATATGGCTACACCTTC | CAWSVATTPLYGYTF
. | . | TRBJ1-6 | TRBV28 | TGTGCCAGCAGTTTTCGGGTTGGATCACCCCTCCACTTT | CASSFRVGSPLHF
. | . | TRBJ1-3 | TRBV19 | TGTGCCAGTATCGGATGGGAGGGCTCTGGAAACACCATATATTTT | CASIGWEGSGNTIYF
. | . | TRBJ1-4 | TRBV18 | TGTGCCAGCTCACTCCGGGCCCAGGGGCGAGATGAAAAACTGTTTTTT | CASSLRAQGRDEKLFF
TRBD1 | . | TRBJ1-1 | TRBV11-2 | TGTGCCAGCAGCTTGGGACAGGCGAACACTGAAGCTTTCTTT | CASSLGQANTEAFF
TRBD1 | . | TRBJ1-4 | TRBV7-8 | TGTGCCAGCAGCCGAAGACAGGGGCAAAAACTGTTTTTT | CASSRRQGQKLFF
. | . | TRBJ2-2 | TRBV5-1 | TGCGCCAGCAGCCCGTCTTCCACCGGGGAGCTGTTTTTT | CASSPSSTGELFF
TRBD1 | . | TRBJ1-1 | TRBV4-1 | TGCGCCAGCAGCCGAGAGGGGACAGGTAGTGAAGCTTTCTTT | CASSREGTGSEAFF
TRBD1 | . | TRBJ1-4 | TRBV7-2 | TGTGCCAGCAGCTTAGATAGGGGGCGTGATGAAAAACTGTTTTTT | CASSLDRGRDEKLFF
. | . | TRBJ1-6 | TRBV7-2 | TGTGCCAGCAGCTTGGCCCAGGATCGTAATTCACCCCTCCACTTT | CASSLAQDRNSPLHF
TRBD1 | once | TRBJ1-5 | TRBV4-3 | TGCGCCAGCAGTCTCGGACAGGGTACGAATCAGCCCCAGCATTTT | CASSLGQGTNQPQHF
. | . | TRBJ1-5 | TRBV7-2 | TGTGCCAGCAGCGTCGGGTTTAGCCAGCCCCAGCATTTT | CASSVGFSQPQHF
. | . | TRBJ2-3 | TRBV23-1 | TGCGCCAGCACCCCTAAGATGGAAGGGAGTAGGCTCGGGGATACGCAGTATTTT | CASTPKMEGSRLGDTQYF
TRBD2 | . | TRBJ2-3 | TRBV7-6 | TGTGCCAGCAGCCGCGATGGAGCGGGGGGGCCGGGGGATACGCAGTATTTT | CASSRDGAGGPGDTQYF
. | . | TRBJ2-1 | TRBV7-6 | TGTGCCAGCAGCTGGGGGACACTTCATCTCGGAAATGAGCAGTTCTTC | CASSWGTLHLGNEQFF
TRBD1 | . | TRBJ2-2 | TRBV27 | TGTGCCAGCAGCCCGGACAGGGGAGGCACCGGGGAGCTGTTTTTT | CASSPDRGGTGELFF
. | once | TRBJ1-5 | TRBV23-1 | TGCGCCAGCAGTCCCCCTGGAGGGAAGGATCAGCCCCAGCATTTT | CASSPPGGKDQPQHF
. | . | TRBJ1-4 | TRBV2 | TGTGCCAGCAGTGAAGACAGGCCCGCGGCTAATGAAAAACTGTTTTTT | CASSEDRPAANEKLFF
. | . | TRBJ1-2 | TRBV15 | TGTGCCACCAGCAGAGGTAGCTATGGCTACACCTTC | CATSRGSYGYTF
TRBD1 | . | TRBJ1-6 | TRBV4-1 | TGCGCCAGCAGCCAAGGGGGACAGGGAACTTCACCCCTCCACTTT | CASSQGGQGTSPLHF
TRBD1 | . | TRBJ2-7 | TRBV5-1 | TGCGCCAGCAACTCTCAGGGGGCGGGCTACGAGCAGTACTTC | CASNSQGAGYEQYF